The TCR beta chain described here comes from a study of blood T cell repertoires in COVID-19 (dated by TCRdb to about 2020). For the study in its entirety: Collaborator samples came from the United States, Italy and Spain and covered acute and convalescent phases of COVID-19. Samples came from the ongoing ImmuneRACE study (first 160 participants) plus 1,254 subjects from 6 global collaborators. HLA class I and class II types, where available, came from metadata supplied by the sample provider rather than from assay-based typing. The repertoires were made available in a free public database intended to serve as a resource for research on the immune response to SARS-CoV-2. The material from the prospective study consisted of cDNA or gDNA derived from T cells, B-cell-depleted T cells, or PBMCs. The dataset comprised deeply sampled blood TCRbeta repertoires from subjects exposed to, actively infected with, or recovered from COVID-19. The sample metadata nearly always contained a de-identified subject ID, COVID-19 status, age in years and sex.

Regarding this clone: The specificity of this receptor is unknown. Nothing much larger sits one base from this clone, and base qualities are not available.

What the study reported, not specific to this receptor: How much clinical and demographic metadata was included differed by source and by participant, and the metadata was provided uncurated.

TCRbeta CDR3 regions were amplified from genomic DNA using the immunoSEQ Assay, a bias-controlled multiplex PCR. The paper's processing steps were these. Nucleated cell counts per sample were estimated from amplification of reference gene primers within the assay. To quantify the absolute abundance of each unique TCRbeta CDR3 rearrangement, sequence reads were collapsed and filtered. Productive Simpson clonality was computed per sample as the square root of Simpson's diversity index over productive rearrangements. Drawn from immuneACCESS, this table holds only the in-frame rearrangements with V and J called that TCRdb kept. Clones are partly lost; checked studies trace under half to an unresolved V gene and leave the rest unexplained. V and J calls and clone size are copied from that table; D and trimming were computed from the DNA. The sample data list 250,000 to 350,000 clones, and 70% to 90% of these were observed just once. The ten largest account for just under 1% of the sample.

Clipping removes 2 bases from V and 3 bases from J, with 20 as the unmatched junction base count. The germline V gene supplies CDR1 SGHVS and CDR2 FNYEAQ. The CDR3 runs 21 residues from the cysteine to the phenylalanine. Only the CDR3 DNA stays, 63 bases, in frame from base 1. Participants in the prospective study were enrolled through a virtual design, were aged about 18 to 90 years, and lived in roughly 24 United States geographic areas. To assign participants to cohorts, the prospective study relied on clinical history that participants themselves reported in a screening survey and a study questionnaire. Recovered participants in ImmuneRACE Cohort 3 were defined by two consecutive negative NP/OP PCR tests, clearance by a healthcare professional, or resolution of symptoms. Mobile phlebotomists in the prospective study collected whole blood, serum and a nasopharyngeal or oropharyngeal swab from every participant. Participants in the prospective study had the option to provide additional blood draws and questionnaires over a roughly 2-month period. Before DNA extraction, blood samples from the prospective study were shipped at room temperature or frozen.

The sequence joins TRBV7-6 to TRBJ1-5, and TRBD1 aligns with 9 junction nucleotides. This clonotype was sampled from a woman under 40 who had recovered from COVID-19. The sequencing input was PBMCs or T cells enriched from blood (not recorded which). The CDR3 here reads CASSLFPPPKTGGADNQPQHF. The nucleotide sequence is given as TGTGCCAGCAGCTTATTCCCACCCCCGAAAACAGGGGGCGCGGACAATCAGCCCCAGCATTTT. The CDR3, completed at both ends by the reference TRBV7-6 and TRBJ1-5 genes, gives the full variable domain GAGVSQSPRYKVTKRGQDVALRCDPISGHVSLYWYRQALGQGPEFLTYFNYEAQQDKSGLPNDRFSAERPEGSISTLTIQRTEQRDSAMYRCASSLFPPPKTGGADNQPQHFGDGTRLSIL.